This T cell receptor beta chain was identified in a study of T cell responses to AZD1222 COVID-19 vaccine. Points on this clone: The target antigen is unknown.

This CDR3 comprises 18 residues. V was trimmed by 6 bases and J by 1 base, leaving 22 bases between them. Germline lookup yields CDR1 MNHEY and CDR2 SVGEGT. Broader study findings: Breadth and depth of Spike-specific TCRs rose after two AZD1222 doses. The donor group comprised mostly white British people and more females; the analysis possibly underestimated clonal diversity.

TCRdb's copy holds only in-frame clones and misses some; the assay was immunoSEQ multiplex PCR. The table shows around 130,000 clones, with more than 70% occurring only once. The material sequenced was peripheral blood, taken on day 0 of AZD1222 vaccination. The TCR originated in an adult in good health. The chain is built from TRBV6-2 or TRBV6-3 and TRBJ2-4, with no clear D. CDR3 in amino acids: CASSSLFTANTAKNIQYF. CDR3 nucleotide sequence: TGTGCCAGCAGCTCTCTATTTACAGCGAATACGGCCAAAAACATTCAGTACTTC.